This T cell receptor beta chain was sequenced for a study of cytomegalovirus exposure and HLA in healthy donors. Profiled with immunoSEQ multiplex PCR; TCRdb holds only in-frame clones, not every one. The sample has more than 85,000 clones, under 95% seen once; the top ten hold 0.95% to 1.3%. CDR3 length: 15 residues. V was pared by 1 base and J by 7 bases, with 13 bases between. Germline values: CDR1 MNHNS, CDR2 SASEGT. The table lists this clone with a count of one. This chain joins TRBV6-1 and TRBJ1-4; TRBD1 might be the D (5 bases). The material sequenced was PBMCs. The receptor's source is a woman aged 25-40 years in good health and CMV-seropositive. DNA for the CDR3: TGTGCCAGCAGTGAAGGGGAGGGGATTCGTGAAAAACTGTTTTTT. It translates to CASSEGEGIREKLFF.